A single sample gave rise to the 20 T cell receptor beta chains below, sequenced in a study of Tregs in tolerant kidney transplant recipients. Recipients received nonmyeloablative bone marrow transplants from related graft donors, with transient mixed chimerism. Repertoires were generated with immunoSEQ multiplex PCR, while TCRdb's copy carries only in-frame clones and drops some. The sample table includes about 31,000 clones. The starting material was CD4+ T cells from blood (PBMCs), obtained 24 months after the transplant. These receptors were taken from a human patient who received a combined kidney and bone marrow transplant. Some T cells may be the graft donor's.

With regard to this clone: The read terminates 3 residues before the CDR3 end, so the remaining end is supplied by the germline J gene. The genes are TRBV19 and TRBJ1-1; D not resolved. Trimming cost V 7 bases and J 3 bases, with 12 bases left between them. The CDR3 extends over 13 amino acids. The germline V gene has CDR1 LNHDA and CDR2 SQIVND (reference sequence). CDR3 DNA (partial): TGTGCCAGTACCGGGGTTGGGGACACTGAA. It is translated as CASTGVGDTE. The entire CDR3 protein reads CASTGVGDTEAFF.

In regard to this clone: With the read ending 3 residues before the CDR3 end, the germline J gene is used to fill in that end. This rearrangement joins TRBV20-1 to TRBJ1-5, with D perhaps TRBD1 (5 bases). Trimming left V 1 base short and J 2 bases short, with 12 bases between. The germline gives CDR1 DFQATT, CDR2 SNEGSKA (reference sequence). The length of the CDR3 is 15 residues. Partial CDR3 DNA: TGCAGTGCTAGAGTGGGAGGGGAGCGCAATCAGCCC. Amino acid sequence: CSARVGGERNQP. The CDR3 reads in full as CSARVGGERNQPQHF.

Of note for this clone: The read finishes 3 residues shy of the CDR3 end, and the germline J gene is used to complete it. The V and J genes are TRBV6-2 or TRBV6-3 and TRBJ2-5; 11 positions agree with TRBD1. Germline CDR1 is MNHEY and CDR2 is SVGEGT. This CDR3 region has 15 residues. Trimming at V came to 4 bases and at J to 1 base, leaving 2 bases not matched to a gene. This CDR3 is CASSSGTGGQETQYF. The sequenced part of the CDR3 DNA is TGTGCCAGCAGTTCCGGGACAGGGGGCCAAGAGACC.

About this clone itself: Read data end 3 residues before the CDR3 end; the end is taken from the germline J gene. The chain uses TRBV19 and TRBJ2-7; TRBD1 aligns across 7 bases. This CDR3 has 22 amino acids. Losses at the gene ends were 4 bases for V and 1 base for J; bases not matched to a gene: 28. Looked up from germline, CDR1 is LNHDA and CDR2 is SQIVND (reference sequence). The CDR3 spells CASSTRFLGGNRGRKTSYEQYF. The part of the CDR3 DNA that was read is TGTGCCAGTAGTACCCGGTTTCTTGGGGGCAATAGGGGGCGAAAGACATCCTACGAG.

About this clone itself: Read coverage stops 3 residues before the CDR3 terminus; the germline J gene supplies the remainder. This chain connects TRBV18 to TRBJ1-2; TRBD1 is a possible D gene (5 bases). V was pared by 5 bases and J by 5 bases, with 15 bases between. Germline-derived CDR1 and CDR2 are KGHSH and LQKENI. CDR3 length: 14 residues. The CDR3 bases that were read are TGTGCCAGCTCATTAAACAGGCTGGAGTATGGC. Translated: CASSLNRLEYG. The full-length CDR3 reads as CASSLNRLEYGYTF.

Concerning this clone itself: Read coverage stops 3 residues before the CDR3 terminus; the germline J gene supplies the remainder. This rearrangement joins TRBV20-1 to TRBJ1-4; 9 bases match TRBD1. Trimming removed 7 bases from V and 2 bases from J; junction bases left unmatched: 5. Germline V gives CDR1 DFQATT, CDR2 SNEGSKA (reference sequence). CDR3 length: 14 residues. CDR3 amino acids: CSGRDRATNEKLFF. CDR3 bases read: TGCAGTGGAAGGGACAGGGCCACTAATGAAAAA.

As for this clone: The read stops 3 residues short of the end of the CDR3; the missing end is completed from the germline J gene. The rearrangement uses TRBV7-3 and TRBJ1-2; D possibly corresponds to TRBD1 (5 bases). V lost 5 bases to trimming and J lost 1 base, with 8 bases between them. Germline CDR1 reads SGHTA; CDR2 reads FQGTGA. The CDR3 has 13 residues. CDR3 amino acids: CASSVDSNYGYTF. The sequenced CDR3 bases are TGTGCCAGCAGCGTCGACAGTAACTATGGC.

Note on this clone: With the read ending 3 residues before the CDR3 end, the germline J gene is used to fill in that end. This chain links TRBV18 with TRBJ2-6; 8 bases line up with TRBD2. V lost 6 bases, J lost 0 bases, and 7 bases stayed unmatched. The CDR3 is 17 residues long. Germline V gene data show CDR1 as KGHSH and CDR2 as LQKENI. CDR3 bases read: TGTGCCAGCTCCCGGGAGGGGGTGACCTCTGGGGCCAACGTC. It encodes CASSREGVTSGANV. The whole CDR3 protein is CASSREGVTSGANVLTF.

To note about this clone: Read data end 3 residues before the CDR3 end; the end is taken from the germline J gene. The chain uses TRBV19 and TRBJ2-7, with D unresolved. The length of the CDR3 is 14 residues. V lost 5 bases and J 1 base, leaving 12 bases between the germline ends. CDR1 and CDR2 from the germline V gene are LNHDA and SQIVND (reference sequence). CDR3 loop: CASSHPGRSYEQYF. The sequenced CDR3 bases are TGTGCCAGTAGTCACCCGGGTAGGTCCTACGAG. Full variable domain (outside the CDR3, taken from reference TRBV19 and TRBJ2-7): DGGITQSPKYLFRKEGQNVTLSCEQNLNHDAMYWYRQDPGQGLRLIYYSQIVNDFQKGDIAEGYSVSREKKESFPLTVTSAQKNPTAFYLCASSHPGRSYEQYFGPGTRLTVT.

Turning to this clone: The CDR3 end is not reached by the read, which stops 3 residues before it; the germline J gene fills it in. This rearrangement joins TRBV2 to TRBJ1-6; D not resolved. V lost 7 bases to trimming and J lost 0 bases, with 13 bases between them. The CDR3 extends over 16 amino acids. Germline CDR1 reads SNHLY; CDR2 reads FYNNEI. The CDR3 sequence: CASIVSTSSYNSPLHF. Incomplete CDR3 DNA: TGTGCCAGCATCGTATCGACTAGCTCCTATAATTCACCC.

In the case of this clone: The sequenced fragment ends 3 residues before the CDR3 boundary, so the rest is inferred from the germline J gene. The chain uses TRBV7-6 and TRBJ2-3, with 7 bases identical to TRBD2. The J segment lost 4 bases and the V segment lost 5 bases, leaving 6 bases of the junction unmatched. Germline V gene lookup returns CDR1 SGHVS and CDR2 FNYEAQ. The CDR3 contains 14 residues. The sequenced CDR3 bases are TGTGCCAGCAGCCGAACGGGGGGACCAGATACG. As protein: CASSRTGGPDT. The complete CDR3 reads CASSRTGGPDTQYF.

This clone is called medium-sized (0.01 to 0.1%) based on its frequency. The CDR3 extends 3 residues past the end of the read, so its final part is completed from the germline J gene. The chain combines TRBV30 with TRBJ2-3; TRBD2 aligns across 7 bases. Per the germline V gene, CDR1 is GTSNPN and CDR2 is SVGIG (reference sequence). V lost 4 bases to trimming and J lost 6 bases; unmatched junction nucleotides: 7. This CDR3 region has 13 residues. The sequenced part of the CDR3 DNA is TGTGCCTGGACAGTGGCGGGAGCGGATACG. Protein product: CAWTVAGADT. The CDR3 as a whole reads CAWTVAGADTQYF. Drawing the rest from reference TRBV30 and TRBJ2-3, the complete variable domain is SQTIHQWPATLVQPVGSPLSLECTVEGTSNPNLYWYRQAAGRGLQLLFYSVGIGQISSEVPQNLSASRPQDRQFILSSKKLLLSDSGFYLCAWTVAGADTQYFGPGTRLTVL.

CDR3 DNA (partial): TGCAGTGCTAGAGACTCGTACGAG. Protein product: CSARDSYE. The whole CDR3 reads CSARDSYEQYF. This chain joins TRBV20-1 and TRBJ2-7; no reliable D call. The read gets to within 3 residues of the CDR3 end, and the germline J gene fills in the rest. This CDR3 has 11 amino acids. Trimming pared 0 bases from V and 4 bases from J, leaving 4 bases between. Germline CDR1 DFQATT, CDR2 SNEGSKA (reference sequence).

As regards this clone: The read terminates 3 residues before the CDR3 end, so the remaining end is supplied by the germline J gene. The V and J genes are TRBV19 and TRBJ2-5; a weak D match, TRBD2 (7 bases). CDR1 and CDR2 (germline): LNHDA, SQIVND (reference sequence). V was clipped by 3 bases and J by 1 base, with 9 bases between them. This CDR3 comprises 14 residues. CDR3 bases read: TGTGCCAGTAGTATCGGGGGGCTCCAAGAGACC. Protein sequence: CASSIGGLQET. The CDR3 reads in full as CASSIGGLQETQYF.

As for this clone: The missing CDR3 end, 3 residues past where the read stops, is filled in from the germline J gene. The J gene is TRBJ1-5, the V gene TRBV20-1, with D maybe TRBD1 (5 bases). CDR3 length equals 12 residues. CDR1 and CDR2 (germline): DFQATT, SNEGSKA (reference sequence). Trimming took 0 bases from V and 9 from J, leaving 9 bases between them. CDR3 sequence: CSARDQGLPQHF. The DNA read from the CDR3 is TGCAGTGCTAGAGATCAGGGACTGCCC.

CDR3 in amino acids: CASSLELQGRRITGELFF. The CDR3 DNA, read in part, is TGCGCCAGCAGCTTGGAGTTACAGGGTCGAAGGATAACCGGGGAG. The genes are TRBV5-1 and TRBJ2-2; maybe TRBD1 (6 bases). The read terminates 3 residues ahead of where the CDR3 ends, so the germline J gene completes it. Germline V gene sequence: CDR1 SGHRS, CDR2 YFSETQ. This CDR3 spans 18 amino acids. The germline V and J ends were trimmed by 0 bases and 5 bases, with 20 bases remaining between them.

CDR3 in amino acids: CASSLTGGYQETQYF. Partial CDR3 DNA: TGTGCCAGCAGTTTAACAGGGGGGTACCAAGAGACC. The chain carries TRBV28 and TRBJ2-5; 8 bases fit TRBD1. The sequence runs out 3 residues before the end of the CDR3; the remainder is reconstructed from the germline J gene. The CDR3 is 15 amino acids. Germline V CDR1 and CDR2: MDHEN, SYDVKM. V was pared by 2 bases and J by 0 bases, with 2 bases of the junction left unmatched.

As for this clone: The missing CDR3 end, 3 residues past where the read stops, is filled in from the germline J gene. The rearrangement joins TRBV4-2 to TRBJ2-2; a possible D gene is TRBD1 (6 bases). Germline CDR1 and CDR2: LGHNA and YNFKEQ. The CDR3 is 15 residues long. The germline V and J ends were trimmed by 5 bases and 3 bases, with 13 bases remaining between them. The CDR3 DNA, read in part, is TGTGCCAGCAGCTCCGGGACAAGATACACCGGGGAG. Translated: CASSSGTRYTGE. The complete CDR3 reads CASSSGTRYTGELFF.

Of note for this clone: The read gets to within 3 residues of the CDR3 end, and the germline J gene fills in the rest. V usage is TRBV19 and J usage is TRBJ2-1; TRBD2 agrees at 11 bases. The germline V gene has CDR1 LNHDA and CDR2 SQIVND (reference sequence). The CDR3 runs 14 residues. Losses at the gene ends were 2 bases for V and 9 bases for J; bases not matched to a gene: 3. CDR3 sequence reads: CASSITSGSFEQFF. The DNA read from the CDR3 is TGTGCCAGTAGTATAACTAGCGGGAGCTTTGAG.

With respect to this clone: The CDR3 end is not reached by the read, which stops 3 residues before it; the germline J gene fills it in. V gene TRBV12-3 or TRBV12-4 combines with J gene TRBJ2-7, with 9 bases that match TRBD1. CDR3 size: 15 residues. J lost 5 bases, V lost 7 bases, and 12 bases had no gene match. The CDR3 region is CASTPFGTGINEQYF. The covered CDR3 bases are TGTGCCAGCACCCCTTTCGGGACAGGGATCAACGAG.